The entry below gives a single T cell receptor (beta chain) sequence along with its context. Self-reported history from a screening survey and questionnaire set each donor's cohort. This sample was included in a study of blood T cell repertoires in COVID-19. At the level of the study: PBMCs, B-cell-depleted T cells, or T cells were the source of the cDNA or gDNA that made up the material.

Repertoires were generated with immunoSEQ multiplex PCR, while TCRdb's copy carries only in-frame clones and drops some. The table includes roughly 190,000 clones, around 89% detected once. The sequencing input was PBMCs or T cells enriched from blood (not recorded which). This receptor was obtained from a woman younger than 30 who had recovered from COVID-19.

The CDR3 DNA reads TGTGCCAGTAGTATATCAGGAGGGGTCCACAATGAGCAGTTCTTC. This gives the protein CASSISGGVHNEQFF. The chain has TRBV19 and TRBJ2-1, with a tentative D call TRBD2 (6 bases). The CDR3 extends over 15 amino acids. The V and J ends lost 2 bases and 5 bases respectively, with 13 bases between them. In germline, CDR1 is LNHDA, CDR2 SQIVND (reference sequence).